The 23 T cell receptor beta chains below all came from one sample that was sequenced in a study of cytomegalovirus exposure and HLA in healthy donors. Primers: 60 Vbeta forward and 13 Jbeta reverse. Some clones are missing from TCRdb's copy, which holds only in-frame ones; the method was immunoSEQ multiplex PCR. Its clone listing holds about 110,000 clones. Sequenced sample: PBMCs. Every receptor here comes from a man aged 25-45 years in good health and CMV-seronegative.

The V call is TRBV7-2, the J call TRBJ2-7; the D is unclear. Germline CDR1 and CDR2: SGHTA and FQGNSA. V was trimmed by 5 bases and J by 0 bases, leaving 11 bases between them. CDR3 length: 14 amino acids. The CDR3: CASSTHASSYEQYF. The CDR3 coding sequence is TGTGCCAGCAGCACTCATGCGAGCTCCTACGAGCAGTACTTC.

The chain carries TRBV6-4 and TRBJ1-1; D gene unclear. CDR1 and CDR2 (germline): MRHNA, SNTAGT. Trimming left V 6 bases short and J 0 bases short, with 8 bases between. The CDR3 has 13 residues. The CDR3: CASREGLNTEAFF. The DNA for the CDR3 is TGTGCCAGCAGGGAGGGCCTGAACACTGAAGCTTTCTTT.

The J gene is TRBJ2-5, the V gene TRBV7-2, with 7 nucleotides matching TRBD1. The ends lost 3 bases at V and 3 bases at J; junction bases unmatched: 4. The V gene's germline CDR1 is SGHTA and CDR2 FQGNSA. This CDR3 comprises 14 residues. CDR3 bases: TGTGCCAGCAGCTTCAACAGGGGCGAAGAGACCCAGTACTTC. This encodes CASSFNRGEETQYF.

The V and J genes are TRBV14 and TRBJ1-5; 10 bases map to TRBD1. V was clipped by 7 bases and J by 9 bases; unmatched bases: 3. There are 12 residues in the CDR3. Germline lookup yields CDR1 SGHDN and CDR2 FVKESK. The CDR3 DNA follows: TGTGCCAGCACGGGACAGGGGAGGCCCCAGCATTTT. Encoded protein: CASTGQGRPQHF.

The chain combines TRBV9 with TRBJ2-2; possible D gene TRBD2, 6 bases. The CDR3 is 15 residues long. V was pared by 2 bases and J by 1 base, with 9 bases between. CDR1 is SGDLS, CDR2 YYNGEE, per germline. The CDR3 loop is CASSVLAVNTGELFF. CDR3 coding DNA: TGTGCCAGCAGCGTCTTAGCGGTGAACACCGGGGAGCTGTTTTTT.

The genes are TRBV7-9 and TRBJ2-1, with 7 bases matching TRBD2. Per germline, CDR1 SEHNR and CDR2 FQNEAQ (reference sequence). The CDR3 is made up of 14 amino acids. Trimming removed 1 base from V and 7 bases from J; junction bases left unmatched: 4. CDR3 amino acids: CASSLDGGGNEQFF. In nucleotides, the CDR3 is TGTGCCAGCAGCTTAGACGGGGGAGGGAATGAGCAGTTCTTC.

The chain joins TRBV5-1 to TRBJ2-5; 9 nucleotides agree with TRBD1. The J call is in doubt because the DNA end fits TRBJ2-7 better. This CDR3 region has 15 residues. Looked up from germline, CDR1 is SGHRS and CDR2 is YFSETQ. CDR3 in DNA: TGCGCCAGCAGCTTGCGGGACAGGGTAGTAGGCGAGCAGTACTTC. This encodes CASSLRDRVVGEQYF.

The chain is built from TRBV7-7 and TRBJ1-1; 7 bases fit TRBD1. Trimming removed 5 bases from V and 2 bases from J; junction bases left unmatched: 2. CDR3 length: 13 residues. Germline CDR1 is SSHAT and CDR2 is FNYEAQ (reference sequence). In nucleotides, the CDR3 is TGTGCCAGCAGCCGGGACAGTAACACTGAAGCTTTCTTT. Translated: CASSRDSNTEAFF.

The chain has TRBV7-6 and TRBJ1-6; D is possibly TRBD1 (6 bases). Looked up from germline, CDR1 is SGHVS and CDR2 is FNYEAQ. V lost 5 bases and J 2 bases, leaving 16 bases between the germline ends. The length of the CDR3 is 17 residues. CDR3 amino acids: CASSLGGGPTYNSPLHF. CDR3 nucleotide sequence: TGTGCCAGCAGCCTTGGGGGCGGGCCCACCTATAATTCACCCCTCCACTTT.

This rearrangement joins TRBV5-4 to TRBJ1-1; 11 bases align to TRBD1. The V and J ends lost 4 bases and 7 bases, in that order; junction bases with no gene match: 21. The germline V gene has CDR1 SGHNT and CDR2 YYREEE (reference sequence). The CDR3 spans 19 residues. CDR3 bases: TGTGCCAGCAGCGCGCAATGGGGAACCTGGACAGGGGGCGGGGTTGAAGCTTTCTTT. It specifies CASSAQWGTWTGGGVEAFF.

The CDR3 region has the DNA TGTGCCAGCAGGCCAGGGACTGTTCCCGGGGGCGAGCAGTACTTC. It encodes CASRPGTVPGGEQYF. The rearrangement links TRBV2 to TRBJ2-7, with D possibly being TRBD2 (6 bases). The CDR3 loop spans 15 amino acids. V was clipped by 6 bases and J by 6 bases, with 21 bases between them. CDR1 SNHLY and CDR2 FYNNEI come from the germline V gene.

J is TRBJ2-7 and V is TRBV5-6, with D perhaps TRBD2 (6 bases). Germline-derived CDR1 and CDR2 are SGHDT and YYEEEE. The CDR3 totals 16 residues. The V gene lost 0 bases and the J gene lost 0 bases, with 13 bases spanning the gap. CDR3 nucleotides: TGTGCCAGCAGCTTGGCAGGGCCCGGGAGCTCCTACGAGCAGTACTTC. Translation gives CASSLAGPGSSYEQYF.

This chain connects TRBV14 to TRBJ1-1; D uncertain. V lost 0 bases and J 6 bases, leaving 11 bases between the germline ends. The CDR3 runs 14 residues. Germline CDR1 reads SGHDN; CDR2 reads FVKESK. CDR3 in DNA: TGTGCCAGCAGCCAAGATCCGACATCCCCTGAAGCTTTCTTT. It is translated as CASSQDPTSPEAFF. Drawing the rest from reference TRBV14 and TRBJ1-1, the complete variable domain is EAGVTQFPSHSVIEKGQTVTLRCDPISGHDNLYWYRRVMGKEIKFLLHFVKESKQDESGMPNNRFLAERTGGTYSTLKVQPAELEDSGVYFCASSQDPTSPEAFFGQGTRLTVV.

The J gene is TRBJ2-2, the V gene TRBV27; 7 bases are a match to TRBD2. Germline V gene data show CDR1 as MNHEY and CDR2 as SMNVEV (reference sequence). CDR3 length: 16 residues. The junction had 10 bases not matched to a gene; V was cut back by 3 bases and J by 6 bases. The CDR3 sequence is CASSFSGTIRAGELFF. CDR3 bases: TGTGCCAGCAGTTTTTCCGGGACTATACGTGCCGGGGAGCTGTTTTTT.

The chain uses TRBV5-1 and TRBJ2-7; 7 nucleotides align to TRBD1. Germline V CDR1 and CDR2: SGHRS, YFSETQ. The V segment lost 4 bases and the J segment 0 bases; nucleotides outside the gene matches: 7. CDR3 length equals 15 residues. The CDR3 nucleotides are TGCGCCAGCAGCCCGGATAGACAGGGCTCCTACGAGCAGTACTTC. It codes for CASSPDRQGSYEQYF. The full variable domain, rest sourced from reference TRBV5-1 and TRBJ2-7, is KAGVTQTPRYLIKTRGQQVTLSCSPISGHRSVSWYQQTPGQGLQFLFEYFSETQRNKGNFPGRFSGRQFSNSRSEMNVSTLELGDSALYLCASSPDRQGSYEQYFGPGTRLTVT.

V and J are TRBV9 and TRBJ2-2, with D uncertain. Germline V gives CDR1 SGDLS, CDR2 YYNGEE. Trimming removed 4 bases from V and 4 bases from J, with 11 bases in between. This CDR3 has 14 amino acids. The CDR3 DNA follows: TGTGCCAGCAGCCAAACGACTGTCACCGGGGAGCTGTTTTTT. Translating it yields CASSQTTVTGELFF.

The chain uses TRBV5-1 and TRBJ2-5; maybe TRBD1 (7 bases). V lost 3 bases and J lost 2, with 11 bases in between. The germline V gene encodes CDR1 SGHRS and CDR2 YFSETQ. The CDR3 runs to 14 residues. The CDR3: CASSSAGQQETQYF. The CDR3 DNA is TGCGCCAGCAGCTCTGCGGGACAGCAAGAGACCCAGTACTTC.

The chain couples TRBV7-9 to TRBJ1-3, with D perhaps TRBD1 (5 bases). CDR1 is SEHNR, CDR2 FQNEAQ, per germline (reference sequence). Trimming removed 2 bases at V and 2 bases at J, with 13 bases between. This CDR3 is 16 amino acids long. The CDR3: CASSLQGGVTGNTIYF. CDR3 in DNA: TGTGCCAGCAGCTTACAGGGCGGAGTGACTGGAAACACCATATATTTT.

This chain connects TRBV27 to TRBJ2-5; a possible D gene is TRBD1 (7 bases). The germline V and J ends were trimmed by 6 bases and 1 base, with 18 bases remaining between them. The CDR3 length is 16 residues. The V gene's germline CDR1 is MNHEY and CDR2 SMNVEV (reference sequence). As DNA, the CDR3 is TGTGCCAGCAGCCAAGGGGGCGGAGGGTCCCAAGAGACCCAGTACTTC. Amino acid sequence: CASSQGGGGSQETQYF.

The J gene is TRBJ2-5, the V gene TRBV4-2, with 9 bases that match TRBD2. The CDR3 is made up of 16 amino acids. The ends lost 3 bases at V and 3 bases at J; junction bases unmatched: 8. Germline V CDR1 and CDR2: LGHNA, YNFKEQ. The CDR3 loop is CASSQDIAGAKETQYF. The CDR3 coding sequence is TGTGCCAGCAGCCAGGATATAGCGGGGGCCAAAGAGACCCAGTACTTC.

The V gene is TRBV7-2, the J gene TRBJ1-5, with 8 bases that match TRBD1. This CDR3 has 15 amino acids. V shed 5 bases, J shed 6 bases, and the junction held 9 bases outside the gene matches. CDR1 SGHTA and CDR2 FQGNSA come from the germline V gene. CDR3 in amino acids: CASSPHRGQVQPQHF. The CDR3 DNA follows: TGTGCCAGCAGCCCCCATAGGGGACAGGTTCAGCCCCAGCATTTT.

The rearrangement uses TRBV30 and TRBJ1-1, with D possibly being TRBD1 (6 bases). Trimming removed 4 bases from V and 1 base from J, with 10 bases in between. The germline gives CDR1 GTSNPN, CDR2 SVGIG (reference sequence). CDR3 size: 13 residues. The CDR3 DNA is TGTGCCTGGAACACACAGGGGAACACTGAAGCTTTCTTT. This sequence encodes CAWNTQGNTEAFF.

The V and J genes are TRBV5-1 and TRBJ2-5; a weak D match, TRBD2 (5 bases). V lost 4 bases to trimming and J lost 3 bases, with 7 bases between them. The CDR3 spans 12 residues. Germline loops: CDR1 SGHRS, CDR2 YFSETQ. The chain's CDR3 is CASSDGKETQYF. CDR3 bases: TGCGCCAGCAGCGACGGGAAAGAGACCCAGTACTTC.